The entry that follows covers one TCR beta chain sequence. Naive CD8 cells lacked CD45RO and underwent positive selection for CCR7, leaving out terminally differentiated effector memory CD45RA+ cells. V lost 3 bases and J 8 bases, leaving 17 bases between the germline ends. The length of the CDR3 is 15 residues. Germline CDR1 LNHDA, CDR2 SQIVND (reference sequence). These data come from a study of shared clonotypes between healthy human individuals. Original processing notes: Junction-only sequences produced by ImmunoSEQ had no quality scores, so filtering differed. Here immunoSEQ multiplex PCR was the method, and the copy in TCRdb shows in-frame clones only, minus some. The D gene and trimming were derived from the DNA, and the V and J assignments and clone size from that table. Here the sample spans 660,000 or so clones, 96% being singletons.

The chain has TRBV19 and TRBJ2-1; D gene ambiguous. This receptor was taken from a woman aged 25 to 45 in good health. Sequencing was done on a sample of naive CD8+ T cells sorted from blood. CDR3 bases: TGTGCCAGTAGTATCCGACCCCACCCAACGGATGAGCAGTTCTTC. It codes for CASSIRPHPTDEQFF.